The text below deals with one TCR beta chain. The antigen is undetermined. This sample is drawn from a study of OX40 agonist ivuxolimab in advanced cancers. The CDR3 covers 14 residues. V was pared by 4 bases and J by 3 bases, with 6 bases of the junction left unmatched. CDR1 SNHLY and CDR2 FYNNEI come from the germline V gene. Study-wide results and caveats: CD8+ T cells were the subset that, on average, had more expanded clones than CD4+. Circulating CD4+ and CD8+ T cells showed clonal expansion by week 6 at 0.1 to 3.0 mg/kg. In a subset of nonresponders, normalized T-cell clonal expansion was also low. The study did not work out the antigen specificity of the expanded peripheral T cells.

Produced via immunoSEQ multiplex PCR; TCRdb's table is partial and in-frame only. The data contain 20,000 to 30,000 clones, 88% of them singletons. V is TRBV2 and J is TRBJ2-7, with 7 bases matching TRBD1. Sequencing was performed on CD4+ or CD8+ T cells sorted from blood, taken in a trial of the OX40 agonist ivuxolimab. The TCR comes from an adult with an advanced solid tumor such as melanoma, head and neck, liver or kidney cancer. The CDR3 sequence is CASSGDSGLYEQYF. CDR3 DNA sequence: TGTGCCAGCAGTGGGGACAGCGGACTCTACGAGCAGTACTTC.